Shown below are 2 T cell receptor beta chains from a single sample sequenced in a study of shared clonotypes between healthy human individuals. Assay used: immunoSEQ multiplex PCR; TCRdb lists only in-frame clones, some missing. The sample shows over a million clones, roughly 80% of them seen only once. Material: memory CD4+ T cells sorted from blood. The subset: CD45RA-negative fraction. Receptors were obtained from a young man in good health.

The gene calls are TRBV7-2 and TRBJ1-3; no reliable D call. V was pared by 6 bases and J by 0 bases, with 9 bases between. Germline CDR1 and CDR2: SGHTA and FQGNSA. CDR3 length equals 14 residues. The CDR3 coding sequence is TGTGCCAGCAGGGTCGGAGGCTCTGGAAACACCATATATTTT. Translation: CASRVGGSGNTIYF.

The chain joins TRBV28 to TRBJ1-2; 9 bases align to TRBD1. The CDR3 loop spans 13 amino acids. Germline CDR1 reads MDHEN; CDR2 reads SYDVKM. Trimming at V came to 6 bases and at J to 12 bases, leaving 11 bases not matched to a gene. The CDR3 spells CASSVPGQGRDTF. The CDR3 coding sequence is TGTGCCAGCAGCGTCCCGGGACAGGGAAGGGACACCTTC.